The 8 T cell receptor beta chains listed next were all sequenced from one sample in a study of T cell responses to AZD1222 COVID-19 vaccine (dated by TCRdb to about 2021). What the time point label conveys for this sample: baseline before first vaccination. Library generation was performed with the immunoSEQ multiplex PCR assay. TCRdb provides this immuneACCESS table in a form limited to in-frame rearrangements. Some clones are lacking; in checked studies, under half of them reflect an unresolved V gene, and why the rest are absent is not known. The sample data list more than 85,000 clones, and around 90% of these were observed just once. The ten largest account for roughly a sixth of the sample. This specimen was peripheral blood, taken on day 0 of AZD1222 vaccination. These receptors were taken from an adult in good health.

The CDR3 region is CASSEGTGGSYNEQFF. Here the CDR3 DNA reads TGCGCCAGCAGTGAAGGGACAGGGGGCTCCTACAATGAGCAGTTCTTC. The chain combines TRBV10-1 with TRBJ2-1; 11 bases align to TRBD1. The trim removed 3 bases at V and 0 bases at J, leaving 1 base unmatched. CDR1 is WNHNN and CDR2 is SYGVQD in the germline V gene (reference sequence). CDR3 size: 16 residues.

The CDR3, as DNA: TGCGCCAGCAGCGAGACAGTTCAAGAGACCCAGTACTTC. It encodes CASSETVQETQYF. The chain recombines TRBV5-1 with TRBJ2-5; TRBD1 is a possible D gene (5 bases). V was trimmed by 4 bases and J by 2 bases, leaving 9 bases between them. The CDR3 length is 13 residues. CDR1 is SGHRS, CDR2 YFSETQ, per germline.

The V and J genes are TRBV2 and TRBJ1-5; 7 bases fit TRBD1. With V trimmed by 8 bases and J by 7 bases, 8 bases remained unmatched. CDR3 length: 13 residues. Germline V CDR1 and CDR2: SNHLY, FYNNEI. The CDR3, as DNA: TGTGCCAGCCCCGACAGGGCAAGCCAGCCCCAGCATTTT. Translated, it gives CASPDRASQPQHF.

This chain uses TRBV27 with TRBJ2-7, with a possible D match to TRBD1 (7 bases). Germline CDR1 MNHEY, CDR2 SMNVEV (reference sequence). The germline V and J ends were trimmed by 6 bases and 2 bases, with 17 bases remaining between them. CDR3 size: 15 residues. CDR3 DNA sequence: TGTGCCAGCAGCCCCGGGACAGCGGGCCCCTACGAGCAGTACTTC. It yields the protein CASSPGTAGPYEQYF.

The CDR3 sequence is CASSPRRGGTYEQYF. DNA for the CDR3: TGTGCCAGCAGCCCTCGGCGGGGCGGAACCTACGAGCAGTACTTC. The genes are TRBV6-2 or TRBV6-3 and TRBJ2-7, with a tentative D call TRBD2 (6 bases). V was cut by 6 bases and J by 2 bases, with 17 bases left in between. The CDR3 has 15 amino acids. From germline, CDR1 is MNHEY and CDR2 SVGEGT.

This sequence joins TRBV6-5 and TRBJ1-1, with 9 bases fitting TRBD1. The CDR3 extends over 14 amino acids. V gave up 8 bases and J gave up 4 bases; unmatched junction bases: 8. Germline V lookup: CDR1 MNHEY, CDR2 SVGAGI. The CDR3 DNA sequence: TGTGCCAGCGGAAGACAGGGGGTGGGCACTGAAGCTTTCTTT. Translation gives CASGRQGVGTEAFF.

The rearrangement uses TRBV7-9 and TRBJ1-2; the D is unclear. Looked up from germline, CDR1 is SEHNR and CDR2 is FQNEAQ (reference sequence). V was cut by 1 base and J by 8 bases, with 11 bases left in between. The CDR3 has 13 residues. The CDR3: CASSLDPVWGYTF. CDR3 nucleotide sequence: TGTGCCAGCAGCTTAGACCCCGTGTGGGGCTACACCTTC.

The CDR3 region has the DNA TGTGCCAGCAGCTCAGGCGGGACTTGGGGATATAGCAATCAGCCCCAGCATTTT. It is translated as CASSSGGTWGYSNQPQHF. The V call is TRBV7-3, the J call TRBJ1-5; possibly TRBD1 for D (5 bases). The CDR3 is made up of 18 amino acids. Trimming took 4 bases from V and 0 from J, leaving 19 bases between them. Looked up from germline, CDR1 is SGHTA and CDR2 is FQGTGA.